Listed below are T cell receptor beta chains from one sample, sequenced in a study of T-cell reconstitution after alpha-beta-depleted transplantation in children. TCRdb analysed the PCR reads with MiXCR anew, one entry per CDR3 protein. Among about 870,000 distinct CDR3 sequences listed, about 15% were seen once. Source: PBMCs, mostly from graft donor cells, taken 360 days after TCRalphabeta/CD19-depleted stem cell transplant. Receptor source: a male patient younger than 18 who had a stem cell transplant for acute lymphoblastic leukemia, so the T cells may come from the graft donor. CDR3s include the opening cysteine and the closing phenylalanine or tryptophan. A D gene is named only where the DNA matches it firmly. Size values are once, few and many counts, or a class for expanded clones, and some rows have none.

V gene	J gene	D gene	clone size	CDR3 DNA	CDR3 protein
TRBV7-2	TRBJ2-5	TRBD2	NA	TGTGCCAGCAGCAACCTAGCGGGAGGGCGGGGGGAGACCCAGTACTTC	CASSNLAGGRGETQYF
TRBV5-1	TRBJ2-2	TRBD1	NA	TGCGCCAGTAACCCGGGACAGGGGACCGGGGAGCTGTTTTTT	CASNPGQGTGELFF
TRBV4-2	TRBJ2-7	NA	NA	TGTGCCAGCAGCCAAGGGATGCGGGGCGGGCCCTCCTACGAGCAGTACTTC	CASSQGMRGGPSYEQYF
TRBV2	TRBJ2-5	TRBD2	NA	TGTGCCAGCAGGGAAGGTGGACTAGCGGGAAGGTCAGAAGAGACCCAGTACTTC	CASREGGLAGRSEETQYF
TRBV7-2	TRBJ1-1	TRBD1	NA	TGTGCCAGCAGCTTAGTGGGACAGACCCTTAGTGAAGCTTTCTTT	CASSLVGQTLSEAFF
TRBV29-1	TRBJ2-1	TRBD2	few	TGCAGCTTCCGTTGGACTAGCGGGAGGAATGAGCAGTTCTTC	CSFRWTSGRNEQFF
TRBV5-1	TRBJ2-5	NA	NA	TGCGCCAGCACCCCGGGTTTCTCCCAAGAGACCCAGTACTTC	CASTPGFSQETQYF
TRBV12-3/TRBV12-4	TRBJ1-5	TRBD1	NA	TGTGCCAGCAGCAACCAGGCGCGACAGGGCGGCAATCAGCCCCAGCATTTT	CASSNQARQGGNQPQHF
TRBV29-1	TRBJ1-2	TRBD1	NA	TGCAGCGTCTTGGGACAGGGGGCTTGGGGCTACACCTTC	CSVLGQGAWGYTF
TRBV9	TRBJ2-7	NA	few	TGTGCCAGCAGCGTAGCTCCTAGAACCTACGAGCAGTACTTC	CASSVAPRTYEQYF
TRBV7-8	TRBJ1-6	NA	few	TGTGCCAGCAGCTTAGCTACAGGGACTAGTTCACCCCTCCACTTT	CASSLATGTSSPLHF
TRBV15	TRBJ2-3	NA	few	TGTGCCACCAGCAGAGATCTGGGAACCCAAGATACGCAGTATTTT	CATSRDLGTQDTQYF
TRBV5-4	TRBJ2-4	NA	NA	TGTGCCAGCAGGCTGCTGGGGGAAAACATTCAGTACTTC	CASRLLGENIQYF